The 27 T cell receptor beta chains in this list originate from one sample, sequenced in a study of blood T cell repertoires in COVID-19. The data were produced by immunoSEQ multiplex PCR, yet TCRdb's version contains in-frame clones alone and is incomplete. The sample holds about 380,000 clones, approximately 84% seen once. Sequencing used PBMCs or T cells enriched from blood (not recorded which). These receptors were collected from a woman aged 25 to 45 who had recovered from COVID-19.

The chain carries TRBV11-2 and TRBJ2-6, with unresolved D. The germline V and J ends were trimmed by 7 bases and 0 bases, with 10 bases remaining between them. This CDR3 is built from 15 residues. Germline V CDR1 and CDR2: SGHAT, FQNNGV. The CDR3 DNA follows: TGTGCCAGCACCTATGCGGACTCTGGGGCCAACGTCCTGACTTTC. It encodes CASTYADSGANVLTF.

The gene calls are TRBV12-3 or TRBV12-4 and TRBJ2-7; D is unclear. This CDR3 has 11 residues. V shed 5 bases and J shed 3 bases, with 5 bases lying between them. The DNA for the CDR3 is TGTGCCAGCAGTCGCGACTACGAGCAGTACTTC. Residues: CASSRDYEQYF.

This clone appeared once. This rearrangement joins TRBV21-1 to TRBJ1-4; the DNA was not used to check the table's D call, TRBD1. TRBV21-1 is marked as a pseudogene. The CDR3 covers 13 residues. For the CDR3, the DNA is TGTGCCAGACCAACAGCATGTAATGAAAAACTGTTTTTT. Translating gives CARPTACNEKLFF.

In nucleotides, the CDR3 is TGTGCCAGCAGCTTAACCGGCACCGGGGAGCTGTTTTTT. Translated: CASSLTGTGELFF. The rearrangement uses TRBV5-4 and TRBJ2-2; D ambiguous. The CDR3 has 13 residues. Germline V lookup: CDR1 SGHNT, CDR2 YYREEE (reference sequence). Trimming took 2 bases from V and 4 from J, leaving 6 bases between them. Full variable domain (rest looked up from reference TRBV5-4 and TRBJ2-2): ETGVTQSPTHLIKTRGQQVTLRCSSQSGHNTVSWYQQALGQGPQFIFQYYREEENGRGNFPPRFSGLQFPNYSSELNVNALELDDSALYLCASSLTGTGELFFGEGSRLTVL.

This chain connects TRBV7-8 to TRBJ2-3, with 11 bases matching TRBD2. The germline V gene encodes CDR1 SGHVS and CDR2 FQNEAQ. Trimming took 5 bases from V and 0 from J; bases not matched to a gene: 4. The CDR3 consists of 16 residues. CDR3 sequence: CASSDGTSGSTDTQYF. The DNA for the CDR3 is TGTGCCAGCAGCGATGGGACTAGCGGAAGCACAGATACGCAGTATTTT.

This sequence joins TRBV11-2 and TRBJ1-1; maybe TRBD1 (5 bases). CDR1 SGHAT and CDR2 FQNNGV come from the germline V gene. Deletions cut 5 bases from V and 1 base from J, with 11 bases between. The CDR3 runs to 14 residues. CDR3 amino acids: CASSVRQKNTEAFF. CDR3 nucleotide sequence: TGTGCCAGCAGCGTTCGACAGAAGAACACTGAAGCTTTCTTT.

As to this clone: Other DNA sequences in this sample translate to the same CDR3. This rearrangement joins TRBV5-1 to TRBJ2-7, with D possibly matching TRBD1 (6 bases). Germline CDR1 SGHRS, CDR2 YFSETQ. There are 11 residues in the CDR3. Trimming left V 5 bases short and J 10 bases short, with 13 bases between. The CDR3 DNA sequence: TGCGCCAGCAGGTCAGGGGTCGAACAGTACTTC. Translating gives CASRSGVEQYF.

This clone was detected only a few times. This chain uses TRBV5-4 with TRBJ2-7; possibly TRBD2 for D (6 bases). With 3 bases removed from V and 8 bases from J, the gap between germline ends came to 24 bases. Looked up from germline, CDR1 is SGHNT and CDR2 is YYREEE (reference sequence). CDR3 length: 16 amino acids. The CDR3 spells CASSSSETSSLSKQYF. The CDR3, as DNA: TGTGCCAGCAGCTCGTCCGAAACTAGCTCCCTCAGCAAGCAGTACTTC.

J is TRBJ2-3 and V is TRBV3-1 (or the pseudogene TRBV3-2); 8 nucleotides line up with TRBD1. Unmatched junction bases numbered 6, after V lost 3 bases and J lost 4 bases. The germline CDR1 and CDR2 sequences are LGHDT and YNNKEL (reference sequence). CDR3 length: 15 amino acids. CDR3 sequence reads: CASSQRQGRADTQYF. CDR3 bases: TGTGCCAGCAGCCAGAGACAGGGGAGAGCAGATACGCAGTATTTT.

The rearrangement joins TRBV27 to TRBJ1-2; D is possibly TRBD1 (5 bases). This CDR3 has 15 amino acids. Per the germline V gene, CDR1 is MNHEY and CDR2 is SMNVEV (reference sequence). V was clipped by 3 bases and J by 2 bases, with 13 bases between them. The CDR3 nucleotides read TGTGCCAGCAGTTTCTCCAGGGTGACAAACTATGGCTACACCTTC. This gives the protein CASSFSRVTNYGYTF.

The rearrangement joins TRBV28 to TRBJ1-5, with D uncertain. Trimming shortened V by 7 bases and J by 0 bases, and 13 bases separated the two germline ends. CDR3 length equals 15 residues. Germline V gene lookup returns CDR1 MDHEN and CDR2 SYDVKM. The CDR3, as DNA: TGTGCCAGCATCTCCGCGGAGATTAGCAATCAGCCCCAGCATTTT. Protein product: CASISAEISNQPQHF.

The J gene is TRBJ2-1, the V gene TRBV7-2; 9 bases align to TRBD2. This CDR3 contains 16 residues. From germline, CDR1 is SGHTA and CDR2 FQGNSA. The J segment lost 10 bases and the V segment lost 2 bases, leaving 12 bases of the junction unmatched. CDR3 loop: CASSLIRREGPREQFF. Written as DNA, the CDR3 is TGTGCCAGCAGCTTAATAAGGCGGGAGGGCCCTCGGGAGCAGTTCTTC. Full variable domain (outside the CDR3, taken from reference TRBV7-2 and TRBJ2-1): GAGVSQSPSNKVTEKGKDVELRCDPISGHTALYWYRQSLGQGLEFLIYFQGNSAPDKSGLPSDRFSAERTGGSVSTLTIQRTQQEDSAVYLCASSLIRREGPREQFFGPGTRLTVL.

For the CDR3, the DNA is TGTGCCAGCAGCCAAGCGGGACACTACAATGAGCAGTTCTTC. This codes for CASSQAGHYNEQFF. V and J are TRBV3-1 (or the pseudogene TRBV3-2) and TRBJ2-1; maybe TRBD1 (6 bases). V was pared by 1 base and J by 3 bases, with 7 bases between. Per germline, CDR1 LGHDT and CDR2 YNNKEL (reference sequence). The CDR3 spans 14 residues.

This chain uses TRBV3-1 (or the pseudogene TRBV3-2) with TRBJ2-3; D is ambiguous. Trimming cost V 2 bases and J 0 bases, with 6 bases left between them. The germline V gene encodes CDR1 LGHDT and CDR2 YNNKEL (reference sequence). This CDR3 is 14 amino acids long. CDR3 DNA sequence: TGTGCCAGCAGCCAAACTACTAGCACAGATACGCAGTATTTT. Its protein is CASSQTTSTDTQYF.

The V and J genes are TRBV3-1 (or the pseudogene TRBV3-2) and TRBJ2-3; 12 bases line up with TRBD2. The CDR3 totals 16 residues. Germline V gene sequence: CDR1 LGHDT, CDR2 YNNKEL (reference sequence). Unmatched junction bases numbered 4, after V lost 4 bases and J lost 2 bases. CDR3 nucleotides: TGTGCCAGCAGCCGCCGACTAGCGGGGGTCACAGATACGCAGTATTTT. This sequence encodes CASSRRLAGVTDTQYF.

The chain couples TRBV29-1 to TRBJ1-1; D remains ambiguous. V lost 6 bases and J lost 0, with 11 bases in between. The CDR3 is made up of 13 amino acids. Germline V gene lookup returns CDR1 SQVTM and CDR2 ANQGSEA. CDR3 nucleotide sequence: TGCAGCGTGGAAAGGGAGATGAACACTGAAGCTTTCTTT. Translation gives CSVEREMNTEAFF.

The chain carries TRBV3-1 (or the pseudogene TRBV3-2) and TRBJ2-5, with 8 positions matching TRBD2. This CDR3 is 17 amino acids long. In germline, CDR1 is LGHDT, CDR2 YNNKEL (reference sequence). V lost 0 bases and J lost 1; bases outside the gene matches: 7. The CDR3 here is CASSQDLAGGLQETQYF. The CDR3 nucleotides read TGTGCCAGCAGCCAAGATCTGGCGGGGGGACTCCAAGAGACCCAGTACTTC.

V is TRBV6-1 and J is TRBJ1-1; tentatively, D is TRBD1 (6 bases). Germline V gene lookup returns CDR1 MNHNS and CDR2 SASEGT. This CDR3 has 15 amino acids. Between the trimmed V and J ends, which lost 1 base and 0 bases, there was a span of 9 bases. The CDR3 reads CASSEGTAMNTEAFF. The CDR3 nucleotides read TGTGCCAGCAGTGAAGGGACAGCTATGAACACTGAAGCTTTCTTT.

The chain links TRBV2 to TRBJ2-7; TRBD2 matches 8 bases. The germline CDR1 and CDR2 sequences are SNHLY and FYNNEI. V shed 8 bases and J 5 bases; nucleotides not matched to a gene: 14. CDR3 length: 15 residues. As DNA, the CDR3 is TGTGCCAGCGAGGCCGGGCGGGGGGCATTGAACGAGCAGTACTTC. Protein product: CASEAGRGALNEQYF.

This chain links TRBV24-1 with TRBJ2-3; 12 bases line up with TRBD2. Unmatched junction bases numbered 2, after V lost 5 bases and J lost 6 bases. CDR3 length: 14 amino acids. CDR1 and CDR2 from the germline V gene are KGHDR and SFDVKD. The CDR3 DNA sequence: TGTGCCACCAGTGGTACTAGCGGGAGGGATACGCAGTATTTT. Translating it yields CATSGTSGRDTQYF.

V usage is TRBV6-5 and J usage is TRBJ1-4; the D gene is possibly TRBD1 (5 bases). V dropped 2 bases and J dropped 8 bases, with 18 bases sitting between them. The CDR3 has 16 residues. The germline gives CDR1 MNHEY, CDR2 SVGAGI. CDR3 amino acids: CASSYLKTAKGEKLFF. DNA of the CDR3: TGTGCCAGCAGTTACCTTAAGACAGCCAAAGGGGAAAAACTGTTTTTT.

The rearrangement links TRBV6-5 to TRBJ1-2, with D unclear. Trimming removed 4 bases from V and 4 bases from J, with 10 bases in between. The CDR3 loop spans 13 amino acids. Germline V lookup: CDR1 MNHEY, CDR2 SVGAGI. The CDR3 coding sequence is TGTGCCAGCAGTTCACCTTCCGGCTATGGCTACACCTTC. Protein product: CASSSPSGYGYTF.

The rearrangement joins TRBV13 to TRBJ2-1, with D possibly being TRBD2 (5 bases). The CDR3 spans 15 residues. Deletions cut 5 bases from V and 8 bases from J, with 19 bases between. Germline V CDR1 and CDR2: PRHDT, FYEKMQ (reference sequence). The chain's CDR3 is CASSPSWGVGHEQFF. CDR3 DNA sequence: TGTGCCAGCAGCCCCTCGTGGGGAGTTGGCCATGAGCAGTTCTTC.

The chain couples TRBV5-5 to TRBJ2-5; 7 nucleotides match TRBD1. This CDR3 is built from 13 residues. Germline assignment: CDR1 SGHKS and CDR2 YYEKEE (reference sequence). With V trimmed by 2 bases and J by 3 bases, 1 base remained unmatched. The CDR3 is CASSFTGEETQYF. The CDR3 DNA reads TGTGCCAGCAGCTTTACAGGGGAAGAGACCCAGTACTTC.

The genes are TRBV3-1 (or the pseudogene TRBV3-2) and TRBJ2-5; maybe TRBD1 (5 bases). V was cut by 2 bases and J by 2 bases, with 9 bases left in between. CDR3 length: 14 residues. Looked up from germline, CDR1 is LGHDT and CDR2 is YNNKEL (reference sequence). The CDR3 coding sequence is TGTGCCAGCAGCCAAAACGACAGACAAGAGACCCAGTACTTC. Protein: CASSQNDRQETQYF.

This clone was detected a few times. The rearrangement joins TRBV7-9 to TRBJ1-3; maybe TRBD1 (6 bases). The CDR3 length is 16 residues. V was trimmed by 5 bases and J by 0 bases, leaving 14 bases between them. Germline V lookup: CDR1 SEHNR, CDR2 FQNEAQ (reference sequence). The CDR3 is CASSPTQGHSGNTIYF. CDR3 DNA sequence: TGTGCCAGCAGCCCCACACAGGGCCACTCTGGAAACACCATATATTTT.

V and J are TRBV25-1 and TRBJ2-7; tentatively, D is TRBD2 (5 bases). The CDR3 totals 14 residues. The germline V gene encodes CDR1 MGHDK and CDR2 SYGVNS. V shed 2 bases and J shed 1 base, with 9 bases lying between them. The CDR3 sequence: CASSERGWSYEQYF. CDR3 bases: TGTGCCAGCAGTGAAAGAGGGTGGTCCTACGAGCAGTACTTC.